This passage covers 4 T cell receptor beta chains from one sample sequenced in a study of T cell changes during pregnancy in multiple sclerosis. Profiled with immunoSEQ multiplex PCR; TCRdb holds only in-frame clones, not every one. The table records around 92,000 clones, about 94% of them present only once. The sample was peripheral blood, taken after pregnancy. The receptors here all came from a female donor with multiple sclerosis, enrolled in a pregnancy study.

This rearrangement joins TRBV9 to TRBJ2-7; 8 bases are shared with TRBD2. CDR1 and CDR2 from the germline V gene are SGDLS and YYNGEE. V dropped 2 bases and J dropped 2; count of bases not matched to a gene: 3. The CDR3 runs 14 residues. The CDR3 DNA follows: TGTGCCAGCAGCGTGGGTAGCGGGACCTACGAGCAGTACTTC. Translation gives CASSVGSGTYEQYF.

CDR3: CASSVDRGLAETQYF. The CDR3 DNA reads TGTGCCAGTAGTGTCGACAGGGGGTTGGCGGAGACCCAGTACTTC. V usage is TRBV19 and J usage is TRBJ2-5; 9 positions agree with TRBD1. This CDR3 is built from 15 residues. V lost 5 bases to trimming and J lost 5 bases; unmatched junction nucleotides: 9. Germline V gene lookup returns CDR1 LNHDA and CDR2 SQIVND (reference sequence). Filled out from reference TRBV19 and TRBJ2-5, the complete variable domain reads DGGITQSPKYLFRKEGQNVTLSCEQNLNHDAMYWYRQDPGQGLRLIYYSQIVNDFQKGDIAEGYSVSREKKESFPLTVTSAQKNPTAFYLCASSVDRGLAETQYFGPGTRLLVL.

The V call is TRBV6-1, the J call TRBJ2-1, with 8 bases matching TRBD2. V gave up 3 bases and J gave up 15 bases; unmatched junction bases: 4. The CDR3 totals 11 residues. Germline-derived CDR1 and CDR2 are MNHNS and SASEGT. CDR3 in DNA: TGTGCCAGCAGTGACGGGGGGGAACGGTTCTTC. It yields the protein CASSDGGERFF.

The chain has TRBV6-1 and TRBJ2-1, with 8 nucleotides matching TRBD2. Germline V gene data show CDR1 as MNHNS and CDR2 as SASEGT. The length of the CDR3 is 16 residues. The junction had 3 bases not matched to a gene; V was cut back by 2 bases and J by 0 bases. The CDR3 protein is CASSERLAGSYNEQFF. In DNA, the CDR3 is TGTGCCAGCAGTGAAAGGCTAGCGGGCTCCTACAATGAGCAGTTCTTC.